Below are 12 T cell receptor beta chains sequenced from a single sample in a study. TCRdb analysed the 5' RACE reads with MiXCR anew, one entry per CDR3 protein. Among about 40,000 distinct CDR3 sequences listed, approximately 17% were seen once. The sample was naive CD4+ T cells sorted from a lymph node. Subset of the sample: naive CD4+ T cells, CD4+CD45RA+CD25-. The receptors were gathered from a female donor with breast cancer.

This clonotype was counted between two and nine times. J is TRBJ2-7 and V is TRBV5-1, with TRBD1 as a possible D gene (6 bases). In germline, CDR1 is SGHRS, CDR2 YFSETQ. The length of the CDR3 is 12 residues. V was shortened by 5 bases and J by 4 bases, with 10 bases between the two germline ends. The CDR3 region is CASSQGTYEQYF. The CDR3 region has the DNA TGCGCCAGCAGTCAGGGGACGTACGAGCAGTACTTC.

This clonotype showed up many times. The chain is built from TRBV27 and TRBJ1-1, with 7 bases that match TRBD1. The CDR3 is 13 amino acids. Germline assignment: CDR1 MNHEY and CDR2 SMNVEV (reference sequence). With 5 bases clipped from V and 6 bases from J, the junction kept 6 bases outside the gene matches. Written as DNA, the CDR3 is TGTGCCAGCAGTAACAGGGGTTGGGCTGAAGCTTTCTTT. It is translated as CASSNRGWAEAFF.

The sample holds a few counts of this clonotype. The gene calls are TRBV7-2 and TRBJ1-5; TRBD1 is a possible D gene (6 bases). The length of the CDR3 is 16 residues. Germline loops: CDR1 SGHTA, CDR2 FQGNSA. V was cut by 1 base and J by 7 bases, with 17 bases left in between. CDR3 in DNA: TGTGCCAGCAGCTTAGTGGGGGGGCCGCCGTGGCAGCCCCAGCATTTT. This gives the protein CASSLVGGPPWQPQHF.

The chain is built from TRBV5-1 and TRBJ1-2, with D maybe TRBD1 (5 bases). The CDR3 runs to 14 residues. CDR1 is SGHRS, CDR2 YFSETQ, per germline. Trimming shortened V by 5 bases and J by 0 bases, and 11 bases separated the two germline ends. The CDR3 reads CASSRDRANYGYTF. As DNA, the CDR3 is TGCGCCAGCAGTAGGGACCGAGCTAACTATGGCTACACCTTC.

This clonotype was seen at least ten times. The DNA of the CDR3 is TGTGCCAGCAGCAGGACGCGACCTGAAGCTTTCTTT. Protein: CASSRTRPEAFF. The chain is built from TRBV6-6 and TRBJ1-1; no definite D call. In germline, CDR1 is MNHNY, CDR2 SVGAGI (reference sequence). The CDR3 has 12 residues. Between the trimmed V and J ends, which lost 6 bases and 6 bases, there was a span of 11 bases.

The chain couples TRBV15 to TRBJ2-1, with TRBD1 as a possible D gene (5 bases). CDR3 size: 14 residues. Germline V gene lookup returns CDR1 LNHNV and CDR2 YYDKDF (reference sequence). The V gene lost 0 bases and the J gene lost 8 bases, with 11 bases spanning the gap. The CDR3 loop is CATSRDPGIDEQFF. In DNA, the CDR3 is TGTGCCACCAGCAGAGATCCAGGGATCGATGAGCAGTTCTTC. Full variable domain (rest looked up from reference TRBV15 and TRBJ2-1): DAMVIQNPRYQVTQFGKPVTLSCSQTLNHNVMYWYQQKSSQAPKLLFHYYDKDFNNEADTPDNFQSRRPNTSFCFLDIRSPGLGDTAMYLCATSRDPGIDEQFFGPGTRLTVL.

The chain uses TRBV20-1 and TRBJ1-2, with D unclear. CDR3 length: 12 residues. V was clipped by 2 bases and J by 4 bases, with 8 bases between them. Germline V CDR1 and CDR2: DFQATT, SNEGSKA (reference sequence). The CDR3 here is CSARTGSYGYTF. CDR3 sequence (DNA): TGCAGTGCTAGAACCGGGTCCTATGGCTACACCTTC.

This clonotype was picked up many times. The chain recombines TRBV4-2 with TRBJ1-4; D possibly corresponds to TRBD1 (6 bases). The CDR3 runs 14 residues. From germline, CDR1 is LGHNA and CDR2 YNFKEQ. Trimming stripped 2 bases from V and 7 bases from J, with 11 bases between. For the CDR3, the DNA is TGTGCCAGCAGCCAAAGGGGGAACGCTGAAAAACTGTTTTTT. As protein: CASSQRGNAEKLFF.

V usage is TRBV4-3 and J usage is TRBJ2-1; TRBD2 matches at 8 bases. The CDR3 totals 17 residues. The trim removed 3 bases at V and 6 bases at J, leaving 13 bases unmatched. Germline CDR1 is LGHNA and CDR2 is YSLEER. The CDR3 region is CASSQAPGGGGSNEQFF. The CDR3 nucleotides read TGCGCCAGCAGCCAGGCCCCTGGGGGCGGGGGGTCCAATGAGCAGTTCTTC.

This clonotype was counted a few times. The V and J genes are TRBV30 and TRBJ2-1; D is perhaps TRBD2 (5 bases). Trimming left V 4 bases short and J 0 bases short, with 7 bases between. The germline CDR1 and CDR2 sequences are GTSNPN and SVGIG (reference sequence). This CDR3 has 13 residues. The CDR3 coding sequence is TGTGCCTGGACTACTAGCTCCTACAATGAGCAGTTCTTC. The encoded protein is CAWTTSSYNEQFF.

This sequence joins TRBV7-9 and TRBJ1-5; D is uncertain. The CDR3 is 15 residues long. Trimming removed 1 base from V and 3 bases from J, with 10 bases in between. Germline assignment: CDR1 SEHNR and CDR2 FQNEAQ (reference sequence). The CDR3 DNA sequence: TGTGCCAGCAGCTTAGACGGACCTACCAATCAGCCCCAGCATTTT. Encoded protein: CASSLDGPTNQPQHF. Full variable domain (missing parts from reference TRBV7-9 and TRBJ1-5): DTGVSQNPRHKITKRGQNVTFRCDPISEHNRLYWYRQTLGQGPEFLTYFQNEAQLEKSRLLSDRFSAERPKGSFSTLEIQRTEQGDSAMYLCASSLDGPTNQPQHFGDGTRLSIL.

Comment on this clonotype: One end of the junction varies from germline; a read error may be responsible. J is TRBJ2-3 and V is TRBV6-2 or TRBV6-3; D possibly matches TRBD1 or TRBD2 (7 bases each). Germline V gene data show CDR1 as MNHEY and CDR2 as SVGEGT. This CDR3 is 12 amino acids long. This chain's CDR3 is CASRSGTDTRYF. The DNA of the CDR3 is TGTGCCAGCCGAAGCGGGACAGATACGCGGTATTTT.